This T cell receptor (beta chain) emerged from a study of Ad26.COV2.S vaccination and SARS-CoV-2 variants. Overall study context: In the study, Ad26.COV2.S was injected intramuscularly once, or twice 56 days apart.

This sample's treatment: approximately 18 received Ad26.COV2.S at low or high dose, single or two shots; 5 received placebo; per-sample allocation not given. After the first vaccine or placebo injection, samples were drawn on day 63. Immunization relied on an Ad26 vector, which expressed Wuhan-strain SARS-CoV-2 spike. Study-level results: Vaccine and placebo recipients had comparable breadth of non-spike TCRs. Spike-specific responses of CD8+ and CD4+ T cells were reported to display substantial breadth after vaccination.

Trimming removed 7 bases from V and 2 bases from J, with 12 bases in between. The CDR3 totals 15 residues. Per the germline V gene, CDR1 is MDHEN and CDR2 is SYDVKM. This clone showed up many times. The antigen is not known. Other DNA sequences within the sample encode an identical CDR3. This table comes from immunoSEQ multiplex PCR, and its TCRdb copy is limited to in-frame clones, with some not included. The table includes fewer than 500,000 clones, nearly 90% detected once. This TCR derives from a person between 18 and 60 years old who received the Ad26.COV2.S COVID-19 vaccine or a placebo. The V and J genes are TRBV28 and TRBJ2-6, with a weak D call TRBD2 (5 bases). The sample here was peripheral blood, taken in a trial of Ad26.COV2.S vaccine versus placebo. The CDR3 loop reads CASTPRGTGANVLTF. The DNA for the CDR3 is TGTGCCAGCACCCCACGAGGGACTGGGGCCAACGTCCTGACTTTC.